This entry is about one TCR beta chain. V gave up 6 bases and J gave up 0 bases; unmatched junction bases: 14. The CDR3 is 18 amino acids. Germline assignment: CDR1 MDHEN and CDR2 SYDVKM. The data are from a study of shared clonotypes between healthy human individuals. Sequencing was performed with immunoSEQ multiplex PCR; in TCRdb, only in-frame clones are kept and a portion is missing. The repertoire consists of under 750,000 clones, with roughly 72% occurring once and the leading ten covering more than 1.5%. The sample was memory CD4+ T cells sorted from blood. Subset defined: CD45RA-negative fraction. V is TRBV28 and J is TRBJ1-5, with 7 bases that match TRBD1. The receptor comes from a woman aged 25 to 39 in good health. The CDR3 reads CASSRTGVRGHSNQPQHF. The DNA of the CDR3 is TGTGCCAGCAGCCGCACAGGGGTAAGGGGTCATAGCAATCAGCCCCAGCATTTT.